This T cell receptor (beta chain) was documented in a study of cytomegalovirus exposure and HLA in healthy donors. Overall study: Earlier, 150 million to 200 million T cells were analyzed, and over 95 million unique TCR beta sequences were found among them. General study points: A later analysis found that most CMV-associated TCR beta chains appeared HLA-restricted. Of the V segments, some could not be distinguished, including TRBV6-2 and TRBV6-3, and were excluded.

Use of 60 Vbeta and 13 Jbeta primers characterized the PCR. Method: immunoSEQ multiplex PCR; TCRdb's copy keeps in-frame clones and lacks some. The sample holds 150,000 to 180,000 clones, roughly 80% seen once. This clone occurred a few times. What it binds is not known. The CDR3 spans 17 residues. Germline V gene lookup returns CDR1 LGHNA and CDR2 YSLEER. With 3 bases clipped from V and 3 bases from J, the junction kept 13 bases outside the gene matches. Healthy bone marrow donors made up the cohort. The sequenced sample consisted of PBMCs. The chain couples TRBV4-3 to TRBJ2-7; 8 bases match TRBD1. The TCR comes from a man between 18 and 29 years old in good health and CMV-seronegative. This CDR3 reads CASSQEGPGTGIYEQYF. Here the CDR3 DNA reads TGCGCCAGCAGCCAGGAAGGCCCCGGGACAGGCATCTACGAGCAGTACTTC.